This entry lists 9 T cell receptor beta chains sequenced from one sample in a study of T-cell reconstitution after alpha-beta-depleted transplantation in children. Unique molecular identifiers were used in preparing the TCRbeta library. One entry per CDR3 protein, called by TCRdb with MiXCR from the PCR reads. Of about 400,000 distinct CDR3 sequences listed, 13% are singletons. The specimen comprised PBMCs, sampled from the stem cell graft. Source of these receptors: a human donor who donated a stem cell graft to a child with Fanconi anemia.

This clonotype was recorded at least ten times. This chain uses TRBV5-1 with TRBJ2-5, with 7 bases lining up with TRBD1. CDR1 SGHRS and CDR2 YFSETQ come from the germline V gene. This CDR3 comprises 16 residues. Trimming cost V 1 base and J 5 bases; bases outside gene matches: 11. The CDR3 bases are TGCGCCAGCAGCTTGTCTACAGGGGAAAGTTCGGAGACCCAGTACTTC. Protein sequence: CASSLSTGESSETQYF.

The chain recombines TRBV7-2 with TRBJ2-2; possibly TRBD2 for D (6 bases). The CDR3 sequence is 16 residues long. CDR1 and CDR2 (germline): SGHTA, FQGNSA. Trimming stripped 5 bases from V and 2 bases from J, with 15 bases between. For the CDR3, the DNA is TGTGCCAGCAGCCCTCCCCTAGCGACCAACACCGGGGAGCTGTTTTTT. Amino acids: CASSPPLATNTGELFF.

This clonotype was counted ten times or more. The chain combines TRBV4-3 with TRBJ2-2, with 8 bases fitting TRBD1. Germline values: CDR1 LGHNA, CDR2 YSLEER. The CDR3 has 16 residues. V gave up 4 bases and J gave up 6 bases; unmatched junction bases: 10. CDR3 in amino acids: CASSLRGQGGSGELFF. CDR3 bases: TGCGCCAGCAGCCTCCGAGGACAGGGTGGGTCCGGGGAGCTGTTTTTT.

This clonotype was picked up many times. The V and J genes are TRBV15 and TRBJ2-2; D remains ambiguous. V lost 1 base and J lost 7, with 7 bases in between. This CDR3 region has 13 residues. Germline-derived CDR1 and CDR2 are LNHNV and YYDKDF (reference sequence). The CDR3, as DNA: TGTGCCACCAGCAGAGTCTCAAACGGGGAGCTGTTTTTT. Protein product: CATSRVSNGELFF. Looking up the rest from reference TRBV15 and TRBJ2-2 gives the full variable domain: DAMVIQNPRYQVTQFGKPVTLSCSQTLNHNVMYWYQQKSSQAPKLLFHYYDKDFNNEADTPDNFQSRRPNTSFCFLDIRSPGLGDTAMYLCATSRVSNGELFFGEGSRLTVL.

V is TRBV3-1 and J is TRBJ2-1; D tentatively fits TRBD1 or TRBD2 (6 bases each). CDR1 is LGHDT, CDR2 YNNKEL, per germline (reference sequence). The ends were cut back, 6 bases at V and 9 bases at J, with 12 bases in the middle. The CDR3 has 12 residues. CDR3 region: CASRIRGGEQFF. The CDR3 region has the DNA TGTGCCAGCAGGATCAGGGGAGGTGAGCAGTTCTTC.

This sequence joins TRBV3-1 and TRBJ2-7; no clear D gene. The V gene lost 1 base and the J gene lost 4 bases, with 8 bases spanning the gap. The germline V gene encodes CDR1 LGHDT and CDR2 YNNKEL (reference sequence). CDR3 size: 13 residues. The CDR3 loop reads CASSQVYRYEQYF. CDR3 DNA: TGTGCCAGCAGCCAAGTTTACCGATACGAGCAGTACTTC.

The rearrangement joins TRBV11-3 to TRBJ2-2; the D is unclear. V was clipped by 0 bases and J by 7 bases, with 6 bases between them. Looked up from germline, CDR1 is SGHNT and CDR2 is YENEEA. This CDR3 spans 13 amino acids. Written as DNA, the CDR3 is TGTGCCAGCAGCTTAGACTTCGGCGGGGAGCTGTTTTTT. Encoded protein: CASSLDFGGELFF.

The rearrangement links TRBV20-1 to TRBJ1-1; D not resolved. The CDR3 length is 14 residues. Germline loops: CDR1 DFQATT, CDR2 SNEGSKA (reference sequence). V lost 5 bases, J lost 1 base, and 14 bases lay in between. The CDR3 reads CSAYGRSTNTEAFF. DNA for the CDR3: TGCAGTGCTTATGGAAGGAGTACGAACACTGAAGCTTTCTTT.

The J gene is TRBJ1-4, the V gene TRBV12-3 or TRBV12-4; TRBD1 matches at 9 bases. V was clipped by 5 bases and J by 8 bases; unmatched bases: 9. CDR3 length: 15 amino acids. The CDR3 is CASSELGQGLEKLFF. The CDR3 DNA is TGTGCCAGCAGTGAACTGGGACAGGGTCTAGAAAAACTGTTTTTT.